Below, one T cell receptor beta chain is given with its context. Its antigen is undetermined. The data originate from a study of T cell responses to AZD1222 COVID-19 vaccine. Study details: Investigators merged groups given second doses at roughly 4 or roughly 12 weeks.

CDR3 length equals 16 residues. Germline-derived CDR1 and CDR2 are KGHSH and LQKENI. V shed 1 base, J shed 7 bases, and the junction held 9 bases outside the gene matches. Study findings and constraints: No day 14 peak samples; only post-peak repertoires were characterized. Within unmutated variant regions lay the reported targets of nearly half of spike-specific TCRs. There were mostly white British donors and more females than males, and clonal diversity was possibly underestimated.

Assay used: immunoSEQ multiplex PCR; TCRdb lists only in-frame clones, some missing. The data show more than 85,000 clones, 88% seen once. This chain uses TRBV18 with TRBJ2-1; 8 bases fit TRBD1. This sample comprised peripheral blood, obtained on day 0 of AZD1222 vaccination. The source is an adult in good health. The CDR3 region is CASSPQSRTGGNEQFF. The CDR3 nucleotides read TGTGCCAGCTCACCACAATCACGCACAGGGGGGAATGAGCAGTTCTTC.